The clone carrying this T cell receptor beta chain was recorded many times. RNA transcripts gave rise to amplified TCR beta CDR3 regions. A set of HTBI primers served as the primers for a first-round RT-PCR of the TCR CDR3. Using its own MiXCR run on the multiplex PCR reads, TCRdb lists one record per CDR3 protein. This table holds more than 300,000 distinct CDR3 sequences, about 18% found once. The data were taken from a study of T cells in Graves' hyperthyroidism and ophthalmopathy. Not enrolled were patients with uncontrolled infection, other autoimmune disease, pregnancy or lactation. PBMCs came from less than 11 ml fresh peripheral blood. The V and J ends lost 7 bases and 1 base, in that order; junction bases with no gene match: 3. Looked up from germline, CDR1 is SGHAT and CDR2 is FQNNGV. The CDR3 is 13 amino acids.

The sequence came from a young man with Graves' ophthalmopathy. V usage is TRBV11-2 and J usage is TRBJ2-7; 8 nucleotides agree with TRBD1. Sequencing input: blood. Written as DNA, the CDR3 is TGTGCCAGCACGGGACAGGCGTCCTACGAGCAGTACTTC. Amino acid sequence: CASTGQASYEQYF.